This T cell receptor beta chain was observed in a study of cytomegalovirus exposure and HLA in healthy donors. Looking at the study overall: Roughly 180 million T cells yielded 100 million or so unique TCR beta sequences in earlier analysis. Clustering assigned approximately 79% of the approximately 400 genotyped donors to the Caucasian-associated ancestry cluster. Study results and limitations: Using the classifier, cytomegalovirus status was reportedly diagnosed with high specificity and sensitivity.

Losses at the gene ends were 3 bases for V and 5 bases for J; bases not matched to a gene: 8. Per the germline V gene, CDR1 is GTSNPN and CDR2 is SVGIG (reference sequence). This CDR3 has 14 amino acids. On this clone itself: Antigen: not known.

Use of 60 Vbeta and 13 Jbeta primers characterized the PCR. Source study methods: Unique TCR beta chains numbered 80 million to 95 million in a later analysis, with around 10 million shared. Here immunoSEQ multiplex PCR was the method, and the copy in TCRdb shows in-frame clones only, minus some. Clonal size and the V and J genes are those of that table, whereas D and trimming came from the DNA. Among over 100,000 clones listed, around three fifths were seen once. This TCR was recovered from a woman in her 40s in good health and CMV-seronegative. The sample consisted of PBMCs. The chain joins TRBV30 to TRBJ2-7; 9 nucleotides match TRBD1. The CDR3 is CAWRRQGVGDEQYF. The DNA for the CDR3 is TGTGCCTGGAGGAGACAGGGGGTAGGGGACGAGCAGTACTTC.